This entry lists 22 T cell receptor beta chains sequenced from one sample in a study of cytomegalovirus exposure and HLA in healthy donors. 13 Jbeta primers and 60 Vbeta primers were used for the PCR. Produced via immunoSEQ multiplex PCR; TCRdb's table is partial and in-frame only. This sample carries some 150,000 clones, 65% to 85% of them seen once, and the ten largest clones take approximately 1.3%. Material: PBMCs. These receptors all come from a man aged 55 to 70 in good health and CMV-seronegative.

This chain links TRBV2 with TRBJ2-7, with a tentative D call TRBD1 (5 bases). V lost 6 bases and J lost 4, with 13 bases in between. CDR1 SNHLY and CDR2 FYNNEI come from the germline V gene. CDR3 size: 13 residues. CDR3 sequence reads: CASSPYRLYEQYF. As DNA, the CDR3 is TGTGCCAGCAGCCCCTACAGGTTATACGAGCAGTACTTC.

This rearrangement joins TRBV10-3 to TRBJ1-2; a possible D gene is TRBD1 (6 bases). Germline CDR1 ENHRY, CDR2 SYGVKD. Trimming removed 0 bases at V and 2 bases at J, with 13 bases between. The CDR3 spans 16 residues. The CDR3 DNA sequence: TGTGCCATCAGTGAGTCGACGGGACAACAAAACTATGGCTACACCTTC. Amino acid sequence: CAISESTGQQNYGYTF.

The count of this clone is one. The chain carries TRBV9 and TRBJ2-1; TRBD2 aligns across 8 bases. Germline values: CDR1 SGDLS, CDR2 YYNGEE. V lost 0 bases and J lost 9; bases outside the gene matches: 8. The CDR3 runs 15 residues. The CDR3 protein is CASSVGGGLGGEQFF. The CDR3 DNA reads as TGTGCCAGCAGCGTAGGCGGGGGGCTAGGGGGTGAGCAGTTCTTC.

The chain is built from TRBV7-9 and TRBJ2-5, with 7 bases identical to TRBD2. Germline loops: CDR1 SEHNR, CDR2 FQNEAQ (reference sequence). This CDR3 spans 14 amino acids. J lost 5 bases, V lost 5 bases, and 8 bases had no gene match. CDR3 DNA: TGTGCCAGCAGCCTACCCTTGGGGGGGGAGACCCAGTACTTC. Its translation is CASSLPLGGETQYF. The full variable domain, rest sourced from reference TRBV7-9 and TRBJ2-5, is DTGVSQNPRHKITKRGQNVTFRCDPISEHNRLYWYRQTLGQGPEFLTYFQNEAQLEKSRLLSDRFSAERPKGSFSTLEIQRTEQGDSAMYLCASSLPLGGETQYFGPGTRLLVL.

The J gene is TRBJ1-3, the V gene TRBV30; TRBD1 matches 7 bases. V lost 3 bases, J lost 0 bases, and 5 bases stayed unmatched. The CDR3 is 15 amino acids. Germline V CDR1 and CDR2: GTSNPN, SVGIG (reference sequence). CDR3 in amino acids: CAWRGQSNSGNTIYF. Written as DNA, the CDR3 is TGTGCCTGGAGGGGACAGAGCAACTCTGGAAACACCATATATTTT.

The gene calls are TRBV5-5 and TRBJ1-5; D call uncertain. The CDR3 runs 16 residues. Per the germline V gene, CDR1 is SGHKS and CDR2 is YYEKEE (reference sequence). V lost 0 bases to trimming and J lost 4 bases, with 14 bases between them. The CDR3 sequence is CASSLENPGANQPQHF. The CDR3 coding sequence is TGTGCCAGCAGCTTGGAAAATCCGGGAGCAAATCAGCCCCAGCATTTT.

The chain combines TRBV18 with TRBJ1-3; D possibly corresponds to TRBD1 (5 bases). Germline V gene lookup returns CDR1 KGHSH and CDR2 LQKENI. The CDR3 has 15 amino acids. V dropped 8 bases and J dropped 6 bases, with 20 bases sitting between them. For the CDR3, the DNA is TGTGCCAGCACGAGGGGAGGGGAAATCGCAAACACCATATATTTT. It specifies CASTRGGEIANTIYF.

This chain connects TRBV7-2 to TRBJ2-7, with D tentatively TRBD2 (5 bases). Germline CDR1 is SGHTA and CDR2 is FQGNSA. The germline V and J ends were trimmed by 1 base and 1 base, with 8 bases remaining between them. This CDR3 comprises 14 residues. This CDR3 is CASSLVGESYEQYF. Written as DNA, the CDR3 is TGTGCCAGCAGCTTAGTTGGGGAGTCCTACGAGCAGTACTTC.

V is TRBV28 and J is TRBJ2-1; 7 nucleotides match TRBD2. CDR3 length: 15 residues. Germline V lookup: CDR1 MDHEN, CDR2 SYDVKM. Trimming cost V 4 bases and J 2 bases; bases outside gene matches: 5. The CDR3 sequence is CASSSTSPPYNEQFF. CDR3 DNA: TGTGCCAGCAGTTCGACTAGCCCACCCTACAATGAGCAGTTCTTC.

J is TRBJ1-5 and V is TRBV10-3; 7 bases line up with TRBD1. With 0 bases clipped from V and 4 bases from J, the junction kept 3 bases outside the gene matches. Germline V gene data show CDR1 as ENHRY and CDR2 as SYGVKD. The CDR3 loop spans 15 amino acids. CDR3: CAISESGGGNQPQHF. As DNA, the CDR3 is TGTGCCATCAGTGAGTCAGGGGGCGGGAATCAGCCCCAGCATTTT.

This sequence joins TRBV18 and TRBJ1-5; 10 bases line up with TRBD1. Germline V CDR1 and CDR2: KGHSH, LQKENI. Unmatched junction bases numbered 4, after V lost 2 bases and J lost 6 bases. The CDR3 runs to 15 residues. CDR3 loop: CASSPADRGTQPQHF. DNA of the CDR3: TGTGCCAGCTCACCAGCGGACAGGGGGACTCAGCCCCAGCATTTT.

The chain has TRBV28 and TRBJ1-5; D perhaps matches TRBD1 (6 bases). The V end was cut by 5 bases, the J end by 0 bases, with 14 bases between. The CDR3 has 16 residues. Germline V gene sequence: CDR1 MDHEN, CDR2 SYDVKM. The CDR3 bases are TGTGCCAGCAGTACCGGACAGATGAATAGCAATCAGCCCCAGCATTTT. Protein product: CASSTGQMNSNQPQHF.

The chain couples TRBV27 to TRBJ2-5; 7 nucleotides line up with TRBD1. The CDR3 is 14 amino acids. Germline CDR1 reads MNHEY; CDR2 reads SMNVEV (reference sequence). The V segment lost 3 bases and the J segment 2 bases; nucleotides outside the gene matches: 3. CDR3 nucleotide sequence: TGTGCCAGCAGTTTTCTACAGGGGCAAGAGACCCAGTACTTC. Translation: CASSFLQGQETQYF.

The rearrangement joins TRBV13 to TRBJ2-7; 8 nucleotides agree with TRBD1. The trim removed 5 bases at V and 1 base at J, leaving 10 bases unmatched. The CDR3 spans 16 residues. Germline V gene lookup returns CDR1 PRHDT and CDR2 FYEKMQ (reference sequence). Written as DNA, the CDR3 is TGTGCCAGCAGCGACAGCGGCAGGGGGCGTTCCTACGAGCAGTACTTC. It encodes CASSDSGRGRSYEQYF.

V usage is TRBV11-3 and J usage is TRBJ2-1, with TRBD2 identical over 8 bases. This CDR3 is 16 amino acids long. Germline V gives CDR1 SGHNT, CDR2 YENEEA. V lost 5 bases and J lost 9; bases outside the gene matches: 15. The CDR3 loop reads CASSGLGTSHPAEQFF. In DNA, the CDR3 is TGTGCCAGCAGCGGATTAGGGACTAGTCATCCTGCTGAGCAGTTCTTC.

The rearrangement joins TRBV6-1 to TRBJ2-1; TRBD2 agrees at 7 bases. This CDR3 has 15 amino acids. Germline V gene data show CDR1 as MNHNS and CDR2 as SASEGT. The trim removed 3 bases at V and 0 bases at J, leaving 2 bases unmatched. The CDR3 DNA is TGTGCCAGCAGTGAGGGGGGGGGCTCCTACAATGAGCAGTTCTTC. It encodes CASSEGGGSYNEQFF.

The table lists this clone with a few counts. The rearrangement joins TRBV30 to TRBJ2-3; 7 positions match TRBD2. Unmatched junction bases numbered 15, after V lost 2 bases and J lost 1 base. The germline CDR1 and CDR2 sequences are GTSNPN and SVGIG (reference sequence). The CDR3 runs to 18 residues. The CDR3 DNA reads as TGTGCCTGGAGTCTGGCTCGTCTAGCGGAGGTGGGCACAGATACGCAGTATTTT. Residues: CAWSLARLAEVGTDTQYF.

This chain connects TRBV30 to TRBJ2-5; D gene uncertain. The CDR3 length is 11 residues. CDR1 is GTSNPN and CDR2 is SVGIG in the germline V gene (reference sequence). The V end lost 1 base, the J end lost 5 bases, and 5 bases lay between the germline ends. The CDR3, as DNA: TGTGCCTGGAGTGGGCGGGAGACCCAGTACTTC. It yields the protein CAWSGRETQYF.

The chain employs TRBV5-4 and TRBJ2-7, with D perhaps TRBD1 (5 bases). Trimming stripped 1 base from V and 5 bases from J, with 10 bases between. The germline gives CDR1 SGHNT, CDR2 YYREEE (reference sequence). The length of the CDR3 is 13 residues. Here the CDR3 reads CASSLQGRNEQYF. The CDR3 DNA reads TGTGCCAGCAGCTTGCAGGGTAGGAACGAGCAGTACTTC. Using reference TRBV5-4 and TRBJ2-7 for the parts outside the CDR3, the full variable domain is ETGVTQSPTHLIKTRGQQVTLRCSSQSGHNTVSWYQQALGQGPQFIFQYYREEENGRGNFPPRFSGLQFPNYSSELNVNALELDDSALYLCASSLQGRNEQYFGPGTRLTVT.

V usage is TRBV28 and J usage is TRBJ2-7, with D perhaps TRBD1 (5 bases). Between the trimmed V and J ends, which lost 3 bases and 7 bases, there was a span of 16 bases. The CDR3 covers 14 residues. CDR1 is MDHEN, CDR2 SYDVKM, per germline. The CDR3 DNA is TGTGCCAGCAGTTTTTCGGTCAGGGTCGGGGAGCAGTACTTC. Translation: CASSFSVRVGEQYF.

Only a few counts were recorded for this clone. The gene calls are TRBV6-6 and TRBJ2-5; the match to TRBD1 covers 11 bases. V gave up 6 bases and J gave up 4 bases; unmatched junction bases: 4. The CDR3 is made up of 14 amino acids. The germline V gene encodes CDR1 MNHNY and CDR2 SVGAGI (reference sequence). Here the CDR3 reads CASRRGQGAETQYF. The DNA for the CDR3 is TGTGCCAGCAGGCGAGGACAGGGGGCAGAGACCCAGTACTTC.

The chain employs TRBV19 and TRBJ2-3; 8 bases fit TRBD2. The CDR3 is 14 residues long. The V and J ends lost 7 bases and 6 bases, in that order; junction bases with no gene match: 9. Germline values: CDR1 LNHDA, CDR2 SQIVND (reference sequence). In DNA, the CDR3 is TGTGCCAGTAAGGCGGGAGGAAGTCGGGATACGCAGTATTTT. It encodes CASKAGGSRDTQYF.